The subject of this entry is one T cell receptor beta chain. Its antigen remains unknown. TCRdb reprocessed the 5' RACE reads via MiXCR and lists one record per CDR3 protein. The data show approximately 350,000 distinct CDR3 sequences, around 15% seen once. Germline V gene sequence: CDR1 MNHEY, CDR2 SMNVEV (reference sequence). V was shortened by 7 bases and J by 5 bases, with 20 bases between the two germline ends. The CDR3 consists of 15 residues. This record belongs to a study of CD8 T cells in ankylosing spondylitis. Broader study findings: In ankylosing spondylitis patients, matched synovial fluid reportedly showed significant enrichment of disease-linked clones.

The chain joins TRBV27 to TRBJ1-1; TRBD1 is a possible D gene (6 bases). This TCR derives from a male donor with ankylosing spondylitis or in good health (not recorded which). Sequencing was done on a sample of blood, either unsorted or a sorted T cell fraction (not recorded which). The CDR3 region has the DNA TGTGCCAGCACCCTGAAGGGGGAGAGAAGGACTGAAGCTTTCTTT. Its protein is CASTLKGERRTEAFF.